These 25 T cell receptor beta chains originate from one sample sequenced in a study of blood T cell repertoires in COVID-19. The method was immunoSEQ multiplex PCR; TCRdb's version includes in-frame clones alone and lacks a portion of them. Of roughly 63,000 clones listed, 65% to 75% were seen once; the top ten hold approximately 28%. The sample taken for sequencing was peripheral blood. These receptors were collected from a woman of 80 years or more with acute or convalescent COVID-19.

This chain joins TRBV9 and TRBJ1-1; 10 bases line up with TRBD1. The CDR3 runs 16 residues. The germline CDR1 and CDR2 sequences are SGDLS and YYNGEE. Trimming at V came to 4 bases and at J to 8 bases, leaving 14 bases not matched to a gene. The DNA for the CDR3 is TGTGCCAGCAGCTTGGCCGGGACAGGGGTGCGTATGGAAGCTTTCTTT. Protein sequence: CASSLAGTGVRMEAFF. Complete variable domain (other parts from reference TRBV9 and TRBJ1-1): DSGVTQTPKHLITATGQRVTLRCSPRSGDLSVYWYQQSLDQGLQFLIQYYNGEERAKGNILERFSAQQFPDLHSELNLSSLELGDSALYFCASSLAGTGVRMEAFFGQGTRLTVV.

This clone came up many times. The chain links TRBV29-1 to TRBJ2-6; 8 bases align to TRBD2. CDR1 and CDR2 from the germline V gene are SQVTM and ANQGSEA. CDR3 length equals 19 residues. V was clipped by 3 bases and J by 0 bases; unmatched bases: 13. The CDR3 region has the DNA TGCAGCGTTGAGACGCGGGGCCTAGCGGGTCCCTCTGGGGCCAACGTCCTGACTTTC. The encoded protein is CSVETRGLAGPSGANVLTF. The complete variable domain, with remaining parts taken from reference TRBV29-1 and TRBJ2-6, reads SAVISQKPSRDICQRGTSLTIQCQVDSQVTMMFWYRQQPGQSLTLIATANQGSEATYESGFVIDKFPISRPNLTFSTLTVSNMSPEDSSIYLCSVETRGLAGPSGANVLTFGAGSRLTVL.

The J gene is TRBJ1-3, the V gene TRBV5-1, with D possibly matching TRBD1 (5 bases). Trimming took off 2 bases at V and 0 bases at J, with 12 bases between the two ends. The germline V gene has CDR1 SGHRS and CDR2 YFSETQ. This CDR3 contains 16 residues. CDR3 amino acids: CASSLSPGGSGNTIYF. The CDR3 DNA is TGCGCCAGCAGCTTAAGCCCCGGGGGCTCTGGAAACACCATATATTTT.

This chain uses TRBV28 with TRBJ1-1, with 11 bases matching TRBD1. The CDR3 length is 17 residues. V shed 6 bases, J shed 4 bases, and the junction held 13 bases outside the gene matches. Germline loops: CDR1 MDHEN, CDR2 SYDVKM. CDR3 region: CASRPTGTGGVGTEAFF. The DNA for the CDR3 is TGTGCCAGCAGACCAACCGGGACAGGGGGTGTAGGCACTGAAGCTTTCTTT.

This clone was seen a single time. The chain links TRBV19 to TRBJ2-7, with 8 bases matching TRBD1. The V segment lost 6 bases and the J segment 3 bases; nucleotides outside the gene matches: 7. Germline CDR1 and CDR2: LNHDA and SQIVND (reference sequence). The CDR3 is 14 residues long. CDR3 loop: CASSVQGELYEQYF. The CDR3 coding sequence is TGTGCCAGTAGCGTACAGGGGGAACTCTACGAGCAGTACTTC.

This clone was counted between two and nine times. The rearrangement uses TRBV11-2 and TRBJ2-7, with 8 positions matching TRBD2. Germline loops: CDR1 SGHAT, CDR2 FQNNGV. The CDR3 extends over 13 amino acids. V lost 3 bases, J lost 2 bases, and 0 bases stayed unmatched. The CDR3 loop is CASSLGLAYEQYF. CDR3 sequence (DNA): TGTGCCAGCAGCTTGGGACTAGCCTACGAGCAGTACTTC.

This clone was seen a handful of times. This rearrangement joins TRBV5-1 to TRBJ2-3, with a possible D match to TRBD2 (6 bases). The CDR3 length is 15 residues. V was pared by 5 bases and J by 0 bases, with 13 bases between. Germline values: CDR1 SGHRS, CDR2 YFSETQ. The CDR3 bases are TGCGCCAGCAGGGTTGGTGGGACTAGCACAGATACGCAGTATTTT. Protein product: CASRVGGTSTDTQYF.

The chain carries TRBV7-9 and TRBJ2-5, with 15 nucleotides matching TRBD2. CDR1 is SEHNR and CDR2 is FQNEAQ in the germline V gene (reference sequence). The CDR3 length is 17 residues. V dropped 5 bases and J dropped 5; count of bases not matched to a gene: 9. CDR3: CASSPGTSGRILETQYF. The CDR3 coding sequence is TGTGCCAGCAGCCCAGGGACTAGCGGGAGGATCTTGGAGACCCAGTACTTC.

The rearrangement links TRBV3-1 (or the pseudogene TRBV3-2) to TRBJ1-3, with D tentatively TRBD1 (5 bases). V was clipped by 5 bases and J by 0 bases, with 14 bases between them. The CDR3 loop spans 16 amino acids. Germline CDR1 LGHDT, CDR2 YNNKEL (reference sequence). The CDR3 protein is CASSMGGWSSGNTIYF. The CDR3 bases are TGTGCCAGCAGCATGGGGGGGTGGAGCTCTGGAAACACCATATATTTT.

The rearrangement joins TRBV10-3 to TRBJ2-2, with D perhaps matching TRBD2 (6 bases). Germline V gene sequence: CDR1 ENHRY, CDR2 SYGVKD. This CDR3 comprises 13 residues. The V and J ends lost 6 bases and 2 bases respectively, with 7 bases between them. The CDR3: CAISGLNTGELFF. Here the CDR3 DNA reads TGTGCCATCAGCGGACTAAACACCGGGGAGCTGTTTTTT.

Only a few counts were recorded for this clone. J is TRBJ1-4 and V is TRBV30; 7 bases agree with TRBD1. V shed 5 bases, J shed 1 base, and the junction held 10 bases outside the gene matches. Germline V CDR1 and CDR2: GTSNPN, SVGIG (reference sequence). There are 16 residues in the CDR3. DNA of the CDR3: TGTGCCTGGCGTTCAGACAGGGCGAGAACTAATGAAAAACTGTTTTTT. Encoded protein: CAWRSDRARTNEKLFF.

This sequence joins TRBV5-4 and TRBJ1-1, with no clear D. The CDR3 length is 13 residues. CDR1 is SGHNT and CDR2 is YYREEE in the germline V gene (reference sequence). The germline V and J ends were trimmed by 0 bases and 3 bases, with 6 bases remaining between them. The CDR3 region has the DNA TGTGCCAGCAGCTTGGATAGTGACACTGAAGCTTTCTTT. Translated: CASSLDSDTEAFF.

V usage is TRBV28 and J usage is TRBJ2-5; 9 nucleotides align to TRBD1. This CDR3 contains 15 residues. Germline CDR1 reads MDHEN; CDR2 reads SYDVKM. Unmatched junction bases numbered 9, after V lost 5 bases and J lost 5 bases. This chain's CDR3 is CASSQQGAWRETQYF. DNA for the CDR3: TGTGCCAGCAGTCAACAGGGGGCCTGGAGGGAGACCCAGTACTTC.

This clone has only a few counts. The chain links TRBV7-9 to TRBJ1-1; the match to TRBD1 covers 9 bases. The junction had 4 bases not matched to a gene; V was cut back by 5 bases and J by 0 bases. Germline loops: CDR1 SEHNR, CDR2 FQNEAQ (reference sequence). The CDR3 length is 15 residues. The DNA of the CDR3 is TGTGCCAGCAGCGCTACAGGGGGCATGAACACTGAAGCTTTCTTT. Protein product: CASSATGGMNTEAFF.

The chain links TRBV29-1 to TRBJ2-2; TRBD2 matches 12 bases. Germline V lookup: CDR1 SQVTM, CDR2 ANQGSEA. The V gene end was trimmed by 7 bases and the J gene end by 3 bases; junction bases not matched to a gene: 6. This CDR3 spans 15 amino acids. CDR3 sequence (DNA): TGCAGCGCTAGGACTAGCGGGACGGACACCGGGGAGCTGTTTTTT. Protein product: CSARTSGTDTGELFF.

The sample holds a few counts of this clone. The gene calls are TRBV18 and TRBJ1-1; 7 positions agree with TRBD1. J gave up 1 base and V 1 base, and 6 bases lay outside the gene matches. The CDR3 is 16 residues long. Germline CDR1 is KGHSH and CDR2 is LQKENI. CDR3 protein: CASSPRQGERNTEAFF. In nucleotides, the CDR3 is TGTGCCAGCTCACCACGGCAGGGGGAAAGGAACACTGAAGCTTTCTTT.

In DNA form, the CDR3 reads TGTGCCAGCAGCCAAGACCTGACAGGGGGAGCTTTCTTT. Its protein product is CASSQDLTGGAFF. The chain has TRBV3-1 (or the pseudogene TRBV3-2) and TRBJ1-1; the match to TRBD1 covers 9 bases. This CDR3 has 13 amino acids. The V segment lost 0 bases and the J segment 10 bases; nucleotides outside the gene matches: 3. Germline V gene lookup returns CDR1 LGHDT and CDR2 YNNKEL (reference sequence).

This clone has a handful of counts. V usage is TRBV6-4 and J usage is TRBJ2-2, with TRBD1 as a possible D gene (6 bases). V lost 6 bases to trimming and J lost 5 bases, with 10 bases between them. This CDR3 has 13 residues. From germline, CDR1 is MRHNA and CDR2 SNTAGT. CDR3 DNA sequence: TGTGCCAGCAGGGCACAGGGAACCGGGGAGCTGTTTTTT. This codes for CASRAQGTGELFF.

The CDR3 loop is CAIRDKLGYQETQYF. As DNA, the CDR3 is TGTGCCATCAGGGACAAGTTAGGTTACCAAGAGACCCAGTACTTC. J is TRBJ2-5 and V is TRBV10-3, with D maybe TRBD1 (5 bases). CDR3 length equals 15 residues. The V end was cut by 6 bases, the J end by 0 bases, with 14 bases between. CDR1 is ENHRY and CDR2 is SYGVKD in the germline V gene.

V and J are TRBV9 and TRBJ2-7; D is unclear. V lost 1 base and J 4 bases, leaving 15 bases between the germline ends. The CDR3 is 15 amino acids. The germline V gene encodes CDR1 SGDLS and CDR2 YYNGEE. The CDR3 here is CASSVSHEFSYEQYF. As DNA, the CDR3 is TGTGCCAGCAGCGTATCCCACGAGTTTTCTTACGAGCAGTACTTC.

This chain joins TRBV11-3 and TRBJ2-6, with D perhaps TRBD2 (6 bases). This CDR3 has 15 residues. Germline V gene sequence: CDR1 SGHNT, CDR2 YENEEA. Trimming removed 3 bases from V and 2 bases from J, with 8 bases in between. Here the CDR3 reads CASSLGEAGANVLTF. The CDR3 DNA is TGTGCCAGCAGCTTGGGGGAGGCTGGGGCCAACGTCCTGACTTTC. Using reference TRBV11-3 and TRBJ2-6 for the parts outside the CDR3, the full variable domain is EAGVVQSPRYKIIEKKQPVAFWCNPISGHNTLYWYLQNLGQGPELLIRYENEEAVDDSQLPKDRFSAERLKGVDSTLKIQPAELGDSAVYLCASSLGEAGANVLTFGAGSRLTVL.

The V gene is TRBV5-1, the J gene TRBJ2-5; D perhaps matches TRBD2 (6 bases). The length of the CDR3 is 15 residues. Germline V gives CDR1 SGHRS, CDR2 YFSETQ. Between the trimmed V and J ends, which lost 4 bases and 2 bases, there was a span of 15 bases. The chain's CDR3 is CASSPTPGAQETQYF. In nucleotides, the CDR3 is TGCGCCAGCAGCCCCACGCCGGGAGCACAAGAGACCCAGTACTTC.

This clone is judged medium-sized. The chain links TRBV11-3 to TRBJ2-7, with D perhaps matching TRBD2 (7 bases). This CDR3 region has 15 residues. Trimming left V 8 bases short and J 5 bases short, with 22 bases between. CDR1 and CDR2 (germline): SGHNT, YENEEA. As DNA, the CDR3 is TGTGCCAGCGCCACCCTCGGCGCGGGGGCGCACGAGCAGTACTTC. It codes for CASATLGAGAHEQYF.

The CDR3 reads CASGREAGNQPQHF. CDR3 nucleotides: TGTGCCAGCGGCCGGGAGGCGGGCAATCAGCCCCAGCATTTT. The chain recombines TRBV2 with TRBJ1-5; the D is unclear. The CDR3 runs 14 residues. The V gene's germline CDR1 is SNHLY and CDR2 FYNNEI. V lost 8 bases and J lost 2, with 13 bases in between.

A few counts support this clone. J is TRBJ1-5 and V is TRBV2, with 7 bases identical to TRBD1. This CDR3 spans 15 amino acids. The germline V gene encodes CDR1 SNHLY and CDR2 FYNNEI. Trimming at V came to 5 bases and at J to 7 bases, leaving 11 bases not matched to a gene. The DNA for the CDR3 is TGTGCCAGCAGTTTACAGGGGACGCAGGGACAGCCCCAGCATTTT. Translation: CASSLQGTQGQPQHF.